This TCR beta chain was retrieved from a study of post-analysis software for immune sequencing data. Study in general: Multiple sclerosis in the patients followed relapsing-remitting, secondary progressive and progressive-relapsing courses.

Broader study findings: A handful of TRBV segments were significantly more frequent in patients than in controls. TRBV5-6, TRBV5-1 and TRBV20-1 were among these segments. Among multiple sclerosis patients, normalized Chao1 diversity was significantly below that of controls.

Prepared TCR beta cDNA libraries contained unique molecular identifiers. Input of about 1 to 11 million T cells yielded about half a million cDNA molecules. One entry per CDR3 protein results from TCRdb running MiXCR on the PCR reads. The sample holds some 450,000 distinct CDR3 sequences; approximately 45% are singletons and the top ten take 9.5% to 13%. CDR1 and CDR2 (germline): DFQATT, SNEGSKA (reference sequence). V lost 6 bases and J lost 9; bases outside the gene matches: 4. CDR3 size: 13 residues. A note on this clonotype: No antigen is known for it.

The sequenced material came from blood. This clonotype originated in a girl aged 10-17 years with multiple sclerosis. The chain is built from TRBV20-1 and TRBJ2-1, with 14 bases fitting TRBD2. The CDR3 DNA reads TGCAGTGCCCCGGGACTAGCGGGAGTTGAGCAGTTCTTC. Translating gives CSAPGLAGVEQFF.